A selection of T cell receptor beta chains follows, all from one sample in a study of long-term antiretroviral therapy in people with HIV. Data came from immunoSEQ multiplex PCR; TCRdb stores just in-frame clones and leaves some out. The table has under 20,000 clones, about 80% seen once; the top ten hold approximately 12%. The sequences come from unsorted PBMCs, collected 0.2 years after starting antiretroviral therapy. Receptor source: a woman in her forties with HIV. Both conserved end residues are part of each CDR3. D genes are given only for firm matches. The size entry is marked missing in some rows and otherwise reads once, few, many or a size class.

D gene: NA
J gene: TRBJ2-3
CDR3 length: 12
clone size: few
V gene: TRBV29-1
CDR3 DNA: TGCAGCGTTGCGACCAGCACAGATACGCAGTATTTT
CDR3 protein: CSVATSTDTQYF

D gene: NA
J gene: TRBJ2-2
CDR3 length: 14
clone size: few
V gene: TRBV29-1
CDR3 DNA: TGCAGCGTTGAGGTGGGGCTAAACACCGGGGAGCTGTTTTTT
CDR3 protein: CSVEVGLNTGELFF

D gene: NA
J gene: TRBJ1-1
CDR3 length: 15
clone size: few
V gene: TRBV27
CDR3 DNA: TGTGCCAGCAGTTTATATGGGGTATGGAACACTGAAGCTTTCTTT
CDR3 protein: CASSLYGVWNTEAFF

D gene: TRBD2
J gene: TRBJ2-1
CDR3 length: 13
clone size: NA
V gene: TRBV29-1
CDR3 DNA: TGCAGCGTTGTTCCAGCGGGAGGGGGGGAGCAGTTCTTC
CDR3 protein: CSVVPAGGGEQFF

D gene: NA
J gene: TRBJ1-2
CDR3 length: 12
clone size: NA
V gene: TRBV4-1
CDR3 DNA: TGCGCCAGCAGCCTAGGTAACTATGGCTACACCTTC
CDR3 protein: CASSLGNYGYTF

D gene: NA
J gene: TRBJ1-1
CDR3 length: 13
clone size: NA
V gene: TRBV10-3
CDR3 DNA: TGTGCCATCAGTGAGTCCAGAGTGACTGAAGCTTTCTTT
CDR3 protein: CAISESRVTEAFF

D gene: NA
J gene: TRBJ2-3
CDR3 length: 13
clone size: NA
V gene: TRBV5-6
CDR3 DNA: TGTGCCAGCACCGCTGGCCGCTCTGATACGCAGTATTTT
CDR3 protein: CASTAGRSDTQYF

D gene: NA
J gene: TRBJ2-7
CDR3 length: 13
clone size: NA
V gene: TRBV6-5
CDR3 DNA: TGTGCCAGCAGCCCGCCGGGGACCTACGAGCAGTACTTC
CDR3 protein: CASSPPGTYEQYF

D gene: NA
J gene: TRBJ1-5
CDR3 length: 15
clone size: NA
V gene: TRBV7-6
CDR3 DNA: TGTGCCAGCAGCTTAGAGCCGGATAGCAATCAGCCCCAGCATTTT
CDR3 protein: CASSLEPDSNQPQHF

D gene: NA
J gene: TRBJ1-1
CDR3 length: 11
clone size: NA
V gene: TRBV20-1
CDR3 DNA: TGCAGTGCTAGATATGACACTGAAGCTTTCTTT
CDR3 protein: CSARYDTEAFF

D gene: NA
J gene: TRBJ2-7
CDR3 length: 15
clone size: NA
V gene: TRBV18
CDR3 DNA: TGTGCCAGCTCACCCCCAGACAGGCCTAGCTACGAGCAGTACTTC
CDR3 protein: CASSPPDRPSYEQYF